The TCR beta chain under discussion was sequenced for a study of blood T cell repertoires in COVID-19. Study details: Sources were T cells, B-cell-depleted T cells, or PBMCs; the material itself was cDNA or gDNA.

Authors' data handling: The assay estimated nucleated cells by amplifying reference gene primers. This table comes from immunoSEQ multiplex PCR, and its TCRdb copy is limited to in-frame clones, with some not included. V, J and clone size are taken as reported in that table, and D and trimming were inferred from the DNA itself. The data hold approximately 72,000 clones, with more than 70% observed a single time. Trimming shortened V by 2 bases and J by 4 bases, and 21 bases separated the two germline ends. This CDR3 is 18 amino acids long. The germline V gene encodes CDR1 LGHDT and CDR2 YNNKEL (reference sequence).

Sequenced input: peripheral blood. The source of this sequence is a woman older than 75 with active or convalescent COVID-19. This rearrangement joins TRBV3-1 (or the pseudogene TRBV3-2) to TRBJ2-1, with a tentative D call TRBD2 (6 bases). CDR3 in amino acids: CASSQPMILAPLYNEQFF. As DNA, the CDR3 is TGTGCCAGCAGCCAACCAATGATTCTAGCGCCACTTTACAATGAGCAGTTCTTC.